A selection of T cell receptor beta chains follows, all from one sample in a study of T cell responses to AZD1222 COVID-19 vaccine. The data were produced by immunoSEQ multiplex PCR, yet TCRdb's version contains in-frame clones alone and is incomplete. Here the sample spans 94,000 or so clones, 70% to 90% being singletons. This specimen was peripheral blood, taken on day 0 of AZD1222 vaccination. Source of these receptors: an adult in good health. Both conserved end residues are part of each CDR3. The D gene is left open where the match is weak. A clone size is listed for some rows: how often the clone was seen (once, few, many), or a class if it is expanded.

CDR3aa	CDR3nt	abundance	j_gene	d_gene	v_gene
CASTKGPGLGHQPQHF	TGTGCCAGCACCAAGGGCCCTGGACTGGGCCATCAGCCCCAGCATTTT	NA	TRBJ1-5	NA	TRBV28
CASSPLRTSGGSSTDTQYF	TGCGCCAGCAGCCCTCTGAGAACTAGCGGGGGGTCATCCACAGATACGCAGTATTTT	NA	TRBJ2-3	TRBD2	TRBV4-1
CASSPRTSGDYEQYF	TGTGCCAGCAGCCCCAGGACTAGCGGGGATTACGAGCAGTACTTC	NA	TRBJ2-7	TRBD2	TRBV7-2
CASSSRTGNGNYGYTF	TGTGCCAGCAGTTCCCGGACAGGGAACGGTAACTATGGCTACACCTTC	once	TRBJ1-2	TRBD1	TRBV27
CASSRSRGYYGYTF	TGTGCCAGCAGCCGCTCTCGGGGGTACTATGGCTACACCTTC	NA	TRBJ1-2	NA	TRBV14
CASRPRPRNTGELFF	TGTGCCAGCAGGCCGAGACCAAGGAACACCGGGGAGCTGTTTTTT	NA	TRBJ2-2	NA	TRBV27
CASSQDDGPTQYF	TGTGCCAGCAGCCAGGACGATGGCCCTACGCAGTATTTT	NA	TRBJ2-3	NA	TRBV3-1/TRBV3-2
CASSQSDRLYEKLFF	TGCGCCAGCAGCCAAAGCGACAGGCTATATGAAAAACTGTTTTTT	once	TRBJ1-4	NA	TRBV4-3
CATSRAGQGNQPQHF	TGTGCCACCAGCAGAGCCGGACAGGGCAATCAGCCCCAGCATTTT	NA	TRBJ1-5	TRBD1	TRBV15
CAWSDWTGGQPQHF	TGTGCCTGGAGTGATTGGACAGGGGGCCAGCCCCAGCATTTT	NA	TRBJ1-5	TRBD1	TRBV30
CASRTTQGEVEKLFF	TGTGCCAGTAGAACTACTCAGGGGGAGGTTGAAAAACTGTTTTTT	NA	TRBJ1-4	TRBD1	TRBV19
CASRTGGEETQYF	TGTGCCAGCAGAACAGGGGGCGAAGAGACCCAGTACTTC	NA	TRBJ2-5	TRBD1	TRBV28
CASSPGRINSNEQYF	TGTGCCAGCAGCCCAGGGAGAATTAACTCGAACGAGCAGTACTTC	once	TRBJ2-7	NA	TRBV11-3
CASSSRPSMNTEAFF	TGTGCCAGCAGCTCACGACCGAGCATGAACACTGAAGCTTTCTTT	NA	TRBJ1-1	NA	TRBV7-3
CASSQVPRRNSPLHF	TGTGCCAGCAGCCAAGTCCCTAGGAGGAATTCACCCCTCCACTTT	NA	TRBJ1-6	NA	TRBV4-2
CSAEPQAGATGELFF	TGCAGCGCCGAGCCGCAAGCGGGGGCAACCGGGGAGCTGTTTTTT	NA	TRBJ2-2	TRBD2	TRBV29-1
CASSREEPYGYTF	TGTGCCAGCAGCCGCGAAGAGCCCTATGGCTACACCTTC	NA	TRBJ1-2	NA	TRBV3-1/TRBV3-2
CATSDSGVDTQYF	TGTGCCACCAGTGATTCAGGGGTGGATACGCAGTATTTT	NA	TRBJ2-3	NA	TRBV24-1
CASKTGLAGNTIYF	TGTGCCAGCAAAACAGGGTTGGCTGGAAACACCATATATTTT	few	TRBJ1-3	NA	TRBV2
CASSPRGASTDTQYF	TGTGCCAGCAGCCCCCGGGGAGCTAGCACAGATACGCAGTATTTT	NA	TRBJ2-3	NA	TRBV7-9
CASSFRTVGNQPQHF	TGTGCCAGTAGTTTCCGGACAGTTGGCAATCAGCCCCAGCATTTT	NA	TRBJ1-5	NA	TRBV19
CATRGISAYEQYF	TGTGCCACCCGAGGGATTTCGGCCTACGAGCAGTACTTC	NA	TRBJ2-7	NA	TRBV6-6
CASSQFPGRVPEAFF	TGCGCCAGCAGCCAGTTTCCGGGACGAGTCCCTGAAGCTTTCTTT	NA	TRBJ1-1	NA	TRBV4-3
CASSRTGRSVETQYF	TGTGCCAGCTCACGGACAGGGCGATCGGTAGAGACCCAGTACTTC	few	TRBJ2-5	TRBD1	TRBV18
CASSLRGQHTGELFF	TGCGCCAGCAGCTTAAGGGGGCAGCACACCGGGGAGCTGTTTTTT	once	TRBJ2-2	TRBD1	TRBV5-1
CASSSSRVTEAFF	TGCGCCAGCAGCTCTAGCAGGGTCACTGAAGCTTTCTTT	NA	TRBJ1-1	NA	TRBV5-1
CASGLGVSGNTIYF	TGTGCTAGTGGTTTGGGAGTCTCTGGAAACACCATATATTTT	NA	TRBJ1-3	NA	TRBV12-5
CAWSDEGTGNEKLFF	TGTGCCTGGAGTGACGAGGGGACAGGGAACGAAAAACTGTTTTTT	few	TRBJ1-4	TRBD1	TRBV30
CASSSGTSGDLFQETQYF	TGTGCCAGTAGCTCCGGGACTAGCGGGGACTTGTTCCAAGAGACCCAGTACTTC	NA	TRBJ2-5	TRBD2	TRBV19
CASFPGSSSNTIYF	TGTGCCAGCTTCCCCGGGTCCTCTTCCAACACCATATATTTT	NA	TRBJ1-3	NA	TRBV7-8
CASNPGTGAYNEQFF	TGTGCCAGTAACCCCGGGACAGGGGCTTACAATGAGCAGTTCTTC	NA	TRBJ2-1	TRBD1	TRBV19
CASSDRARVPLHF	TGTGCCAGCAGTGACAGGGCCAGGGTTCCCCTCCACTTT	few	TRBJ1-6	NA	TRBV25-1
CASSSGRKNYGYTF	TGTGCCAGCAGCTCGGGACGTAAGAACTATGGCTACACCTTC	NA	TRBJ1-2	NA	TRBV5-5
CSASVFPAGGTDTQYF	TGCAGTGCTAGTGTTTTCCCAGCGGGGGGCACAGATACGCAGTATTTT	once	TRBJ2-3	TRBD2	TRBV20-1
CASRATRNTEAFF	TGTGCCAGTAGGGCCACACGGAACACTGAAGCTTTCTTT	NA	TRBJ1-1	NA	TRBV19
CATRGRKNTEAFF	TGTGCCACCAGAGGACGGAAGAACACTGAAGCTTTCTTT	NA	TRBJ1-1	NA	TRBV24-1
CASSRRGGLYGYTF	TGTGCCAGCAGTCGGAGGGGGGGCCTCTATGGCTACACCTTC	NA	TRBJ1-2	NA	TRBV6-5
CAWSTFRGGTDTQYF	TGTGCCTGGAGTACTTTTCGGGGGGGCACAGATACGCAGTATTTT	NA	TRBJ2-3	TRBD2	TRBV30
CASSEGRNSPLHF	TGTGCCAGCAGTGAGGGGCGTAATTCACCCCTCCACTTT	NA	TRBJ1-6	NA	TRBV6-1
CASSLGGVPDTQYF	TGTGCCAGCAGTCTAGGTGGCGTGCCAGATACGCAGTATTTT	NA	TRBJ2-3	NA	TRBV7-2
CASSQRQGYGYTF	TGTGCCAGCAGCCAAAGACAGGGCTATGGCTACACCTTC	NA	TRBJ1-2	TRBD1	TRBV6-1
CAISLGGRNSPLHF	TGTGCCATCAGTTTAGGGGGCCGTAATTCACCCCTCCACTTT	NA	TRBJ1-6	TRBD1	TRBV10-3
CSASSAPFNEKLFF	TGCAGTGCTAGTAGCGCCCCCTTTAATGAAAAACTGTTTTTT	NA	TRBJ1-4	NA	TRBV20-1
CSVGQGQDTQYF	TGCAGCGTTGGGCAGGGACAAGATACGCAGTATTTT	NA	TRBJ2-3	NA	TRBV29-1
CASSPGSTDTQYF	TGTGCCAGTAGTCCAGGGAGCACAGATACGCAGTATTTT	NA	TRBJ2-3	NA	TRBV19
CAISESGKGVGYEQYF	TGTGCCATCAGTGAGTCGGGGAAGGGGGTAGGCTACGAGCAGTACTTC	NA	TRBJ2-7	NA	TRBV10-3
CASSFNRYTEAFF	TGTGCCAGCAGTTTTAACAGATACACTGAAGCTTTCTTT	NA	TRBJ1-1	NA	TRBV27
CSGSLAGGLLDETQYF	TGCAGCGGATCTTTAGCGGGGGGGCTGTTAGACGAGACCCAGTACTTC	NA	TRBJ2-5	TRBD2	TRBV29-1
CASSLATGGNEKLFF	TGTGCCAGCAGCTTAGCGACAGGGGGAAATGAAAAACTGTTTTTT	NA	TRBJ1-4	TRBD1	TRBV7-9
CASSDQGSVGYTF	TGTGCCAGCAGTGACCAGGGGAGCGTTGGCTACACCTTC	few	TRBJ1-2	NA	TRBV2
CASSRNRQETQYF	TGTGCCAGCAGCCGTAACAGACAAGAGACCCAGTACTTC	NA	TRBJ2-5	NA	TRBV11-2
CASSEGQNYGYTF	TGTGCCAGCAGTGAAGGACAGAACTATGGCTACACCTTC	NA	TRBJ1-2	NA	TRBV12-3/TRBV12-4
CASSRGQGVGGYTF	TGCGCCAGCAGCAGGGGGCAGGGGGTCGGTGGCTACACCTTC	once	TRBJ1-2	TRBD1	TRBV5-1
CASNRPGLGTGELFF	TGTGCCAGCAACCGCCCAGGACTGGGGACCGGGGAGCTGTTTTTT	NA	TRBJ2-2	NA	TRBV5-4
CAISVQGANTIYF	TGTGCCATCAGTGTTCAGGGGGCAAACACCATATATTTT	NA	TRBJ1-3	TRBD1	TRBV10-3
CASSPQGHEGEKLFF	TGTGCCAGCAGCCCCCAGGGACACGAGGGCGAAAAACTGTTTTTT	NA	TRBJ1-4	NA	TRBV7-9
CASKLAGGPGNEQFF	TGTGCCAGCAAACTAGCGGGGGGGCCAGGCAATGAGCAGTTCTTC	NA	TRBJ2-1	TRBD2	TRBV7-2